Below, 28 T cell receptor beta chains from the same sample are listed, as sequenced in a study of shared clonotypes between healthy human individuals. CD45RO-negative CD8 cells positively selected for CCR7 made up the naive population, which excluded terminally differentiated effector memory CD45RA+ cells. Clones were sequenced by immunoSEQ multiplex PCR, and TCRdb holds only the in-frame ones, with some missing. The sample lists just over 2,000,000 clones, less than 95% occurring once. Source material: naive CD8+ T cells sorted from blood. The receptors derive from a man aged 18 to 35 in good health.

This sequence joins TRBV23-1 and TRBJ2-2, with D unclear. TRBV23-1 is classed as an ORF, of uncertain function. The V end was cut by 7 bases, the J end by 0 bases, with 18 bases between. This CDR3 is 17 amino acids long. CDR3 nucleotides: TGCGCCAGCAAGCCCTCGTTGGCGGACGCGAACACCGGGGAGCTGTTTTTT. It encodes CASKPSLADANTGELFF.

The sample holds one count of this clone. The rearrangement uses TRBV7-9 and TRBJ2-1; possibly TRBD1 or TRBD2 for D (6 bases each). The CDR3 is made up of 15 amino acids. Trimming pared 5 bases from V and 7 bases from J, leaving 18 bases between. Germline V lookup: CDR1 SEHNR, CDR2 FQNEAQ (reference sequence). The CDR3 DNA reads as TGTGCCAGCAGCCCACGGAGGGGGGCTGGGAATGAGCAGTTCTTC. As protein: CASSPRRGAGNEQFF.

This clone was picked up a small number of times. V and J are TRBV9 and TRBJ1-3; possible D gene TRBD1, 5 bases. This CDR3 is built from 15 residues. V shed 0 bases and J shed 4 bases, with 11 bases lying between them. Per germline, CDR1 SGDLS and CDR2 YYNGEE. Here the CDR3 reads CASSVVGAQGNTIYF. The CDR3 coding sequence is TGTGCCAGCAGCGTAGTTGGGGCGCAGGGAAACACCATATATTTT.

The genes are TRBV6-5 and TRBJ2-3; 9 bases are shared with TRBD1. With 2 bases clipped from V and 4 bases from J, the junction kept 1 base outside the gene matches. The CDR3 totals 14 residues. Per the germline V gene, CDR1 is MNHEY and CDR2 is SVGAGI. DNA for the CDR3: TGTGCCAGCAGTTACGACAGGGGGGCAGATACGCAGTATTTT. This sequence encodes CASSYDRGADTQYF.

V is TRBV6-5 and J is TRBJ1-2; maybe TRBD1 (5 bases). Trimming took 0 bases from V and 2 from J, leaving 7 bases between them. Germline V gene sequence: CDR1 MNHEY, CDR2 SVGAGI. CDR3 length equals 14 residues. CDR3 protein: CASSYSGPNYGYTF. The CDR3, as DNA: TGTGCCAGCAGTTACTCGGGACCGAACTATGGCTACACCTTC.

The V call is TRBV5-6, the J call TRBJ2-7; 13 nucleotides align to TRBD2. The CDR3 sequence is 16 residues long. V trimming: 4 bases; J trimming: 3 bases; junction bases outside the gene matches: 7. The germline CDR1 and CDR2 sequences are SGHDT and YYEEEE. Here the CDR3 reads CASSVLAGGPYYEQYF. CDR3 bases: TGTGCCAGCAGCGTACTAGCGGGAGGGCCCTACTACGAGCAGTACTTC.

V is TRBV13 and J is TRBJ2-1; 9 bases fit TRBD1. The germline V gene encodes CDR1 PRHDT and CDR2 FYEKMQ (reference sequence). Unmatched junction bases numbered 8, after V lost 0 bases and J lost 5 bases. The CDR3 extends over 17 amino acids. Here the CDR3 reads CASSLGPGQGSHNEQFF. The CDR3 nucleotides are TGTGCCAGCAGCTTAGGCCCCGGACAGGGGTCCCACAATGAGCAGTTCTTC.

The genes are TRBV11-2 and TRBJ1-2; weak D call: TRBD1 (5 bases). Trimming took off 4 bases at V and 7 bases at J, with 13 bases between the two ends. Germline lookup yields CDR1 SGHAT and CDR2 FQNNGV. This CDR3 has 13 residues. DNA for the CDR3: TGTGCCAGCAGCTATGGGGGTGGCCCTGGCTACACCTTC. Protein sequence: CASSYGGGPGYTF.

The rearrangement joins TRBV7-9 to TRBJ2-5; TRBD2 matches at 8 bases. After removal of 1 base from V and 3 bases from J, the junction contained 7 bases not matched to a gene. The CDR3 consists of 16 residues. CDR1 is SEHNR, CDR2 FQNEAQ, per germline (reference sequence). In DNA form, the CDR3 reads TGTGCCAGCAGCTTAGTCGGCGGGGGGACCAAAGAGACCCAGTACTTC. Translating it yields CASSLVGGGTKETQYF.

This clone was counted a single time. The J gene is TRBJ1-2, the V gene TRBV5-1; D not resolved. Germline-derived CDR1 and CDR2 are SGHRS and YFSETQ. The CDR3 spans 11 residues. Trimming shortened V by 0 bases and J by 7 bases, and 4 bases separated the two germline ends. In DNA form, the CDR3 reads TGCGCCAGCAGCTTGGGGGCTGGCTACACCTTC. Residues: CASSLGAGYTF.

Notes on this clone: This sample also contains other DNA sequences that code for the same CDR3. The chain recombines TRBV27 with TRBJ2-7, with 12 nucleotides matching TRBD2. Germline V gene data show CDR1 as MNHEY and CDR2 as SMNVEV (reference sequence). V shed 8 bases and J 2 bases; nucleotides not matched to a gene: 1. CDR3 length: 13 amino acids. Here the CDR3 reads CASRLAGAYEQYF. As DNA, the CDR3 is TGTGCCAGCCGACTAGCGGGAGCCTACGAGCAGTACTTC.

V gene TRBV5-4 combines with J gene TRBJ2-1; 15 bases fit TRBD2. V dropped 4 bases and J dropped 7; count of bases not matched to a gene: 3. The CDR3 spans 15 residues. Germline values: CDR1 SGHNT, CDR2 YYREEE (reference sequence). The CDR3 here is CASSGGLAGGNEQFF. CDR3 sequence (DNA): TGTGCCAGCAGCGGCGGACTAGCGGGGGGGAATGAGCAGTTCTTC.

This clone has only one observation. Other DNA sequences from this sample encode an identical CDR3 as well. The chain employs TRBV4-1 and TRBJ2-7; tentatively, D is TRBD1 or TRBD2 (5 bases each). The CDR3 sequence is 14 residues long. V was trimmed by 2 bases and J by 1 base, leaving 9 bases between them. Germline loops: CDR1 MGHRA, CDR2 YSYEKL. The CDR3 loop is CASSQRDPSYEQYF. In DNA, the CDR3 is TGCGCCAGCAGCCAAAGGGACCCATCCTACGAGCAGTACTTC.

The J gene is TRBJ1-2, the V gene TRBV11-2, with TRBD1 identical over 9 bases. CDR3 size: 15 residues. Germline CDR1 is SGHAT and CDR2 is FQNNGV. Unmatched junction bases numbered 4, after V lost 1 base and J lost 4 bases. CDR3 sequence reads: CASSLGTGVSYGYTF. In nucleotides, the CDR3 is TGTGCCAGCAGCTTAGGGACAGGGGTTTCCTATGGCTACACCTTC.

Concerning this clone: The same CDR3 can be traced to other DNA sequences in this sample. CDR3 protein: CASSPGQGNYGYTF. The CDR3 DNA reads TGTGCCAGCAGCCCGGGACAGGGCAACTATGGCTACACCTTC. The chain is built from TRBV5-6 and TRBJ1-2, with 9 bases aligning to TRBD1. The CDR3 extends over 14 amino acids. V lost 4 bases and J lost 2; bases outside the gene matches: 3. Germline CDR1 SGHDT, CDR2 YYEEEE.

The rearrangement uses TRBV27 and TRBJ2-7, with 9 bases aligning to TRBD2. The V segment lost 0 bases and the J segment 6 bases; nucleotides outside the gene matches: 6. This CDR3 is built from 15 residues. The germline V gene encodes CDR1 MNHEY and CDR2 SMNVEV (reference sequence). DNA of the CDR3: TGTGCCAGCAGTTTATCCCCAAGCGGGAGGAGCGAGCAGTACTTC. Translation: CASSLSPSGRSEQYF.

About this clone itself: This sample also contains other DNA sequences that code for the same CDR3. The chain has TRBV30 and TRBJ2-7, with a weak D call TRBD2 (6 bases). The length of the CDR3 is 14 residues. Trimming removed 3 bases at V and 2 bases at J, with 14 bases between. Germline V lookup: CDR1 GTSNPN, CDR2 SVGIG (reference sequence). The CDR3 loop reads CAWSVDGRAYEQYF. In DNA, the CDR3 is TGTGCCTGGAGCGTAGACGGGAGAGCCTACGAGCAGTACTTC.

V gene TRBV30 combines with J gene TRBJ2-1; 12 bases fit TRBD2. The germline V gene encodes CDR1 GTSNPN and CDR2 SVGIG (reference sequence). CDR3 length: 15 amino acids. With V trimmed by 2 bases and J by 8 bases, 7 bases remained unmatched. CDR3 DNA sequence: TGTGCCTGGAGTCCTCCTAGCGGGAGGGGCGATGAGCAGTTCTTC. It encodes CAWSPPSGRGDEQFF.

The CDR3 region has the DNA TGCAGCGTTTTAGGGCCTTACACTGAAGCTTTCTTT. Its protein is CSVLGPYTEAFF. The chain employs TRBV29-1 and TRBJ1-1; D not resolved. V was cut by 5 bases and J by 3 bases, with 10 bases left in between. The CDR3 has 12 residues. Looked up from germline, CDR1 is SQVTM and CDR2 is ANQGSEA. The full variable domain, completed using reference TRBV29-1 and TRBJ1-1, is SAVISQKPSRDICQRGTSLTIQCQVDSQVTMMFWYRQQPGQSLTLIATANQGSEATYESGFVIDKFPISRPNLTFSTLTVSNMSPEDSSIYLCSVLGPYTEAFFGQGTRLTVV.

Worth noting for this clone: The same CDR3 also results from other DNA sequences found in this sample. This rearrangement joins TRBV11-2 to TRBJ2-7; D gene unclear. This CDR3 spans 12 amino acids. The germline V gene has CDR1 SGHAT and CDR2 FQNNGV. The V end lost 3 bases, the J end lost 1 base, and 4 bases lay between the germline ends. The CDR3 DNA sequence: TGTGCCAGCAGCTTTTCATCCTACGAGCAGTACTTC. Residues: CASSFSSYEQYF.

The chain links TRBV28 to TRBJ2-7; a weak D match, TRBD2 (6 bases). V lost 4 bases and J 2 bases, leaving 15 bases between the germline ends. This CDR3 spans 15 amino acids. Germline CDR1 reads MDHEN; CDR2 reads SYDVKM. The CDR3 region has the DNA TGTGCCAGCAGTTCTCCCGGGACTGATACCTACGAGCAGTACTTC. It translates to CASSSPGTDTYEQYF.

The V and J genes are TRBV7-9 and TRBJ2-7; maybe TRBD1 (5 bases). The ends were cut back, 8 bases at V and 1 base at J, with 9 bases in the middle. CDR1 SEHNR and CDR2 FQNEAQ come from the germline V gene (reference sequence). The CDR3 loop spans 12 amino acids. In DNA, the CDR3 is TGTGCCAGCGAAGGGGAATCCTACGAGCAGTACTTC. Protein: CASEGESYEQYF.

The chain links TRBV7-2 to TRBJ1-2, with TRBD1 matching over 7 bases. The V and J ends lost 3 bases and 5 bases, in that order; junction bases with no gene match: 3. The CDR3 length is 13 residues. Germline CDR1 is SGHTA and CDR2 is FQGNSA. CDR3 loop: CASSFSQGYGYTF. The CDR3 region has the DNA TGTGCCAGCAGCTTCTCACAGGGGTATGGCTACACCTTC.

The chain's CDR3 is CASSGREGLANTEAFF. CDR3 DNA: TGTGCCAGCAGCGGCCGAGAGGGACTGGCGAACACTGAAGCTTTCTTT. This chain links TRBV9 with TRBJ1-1, with D tentatively TRBD1 (5 bases). Germline loops: CDR1 SGDLS, CDR2 YYNGEE. The CDR3 sequence is 16 residues long. V was shortened by 3 bases and J by 1 base, with 16 bases between the two germline ends. Full variable domain (outside the CDR3, taken from reference TRBV9 and TRBJ1-1): DSGVTQTPKHLITATGQRVTLRCSPRSGDLSVYWYQQSLDQGLQFLIQYYNGEERAKGNILERFSAQQFPDLHSELNLSSLELGDSALYFCASSGREGLANTEAFFGQGTRLTVV.

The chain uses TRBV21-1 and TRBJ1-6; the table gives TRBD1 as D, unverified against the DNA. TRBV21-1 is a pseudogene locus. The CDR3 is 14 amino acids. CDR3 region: CASRTTGFNSPLHF. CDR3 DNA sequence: TGTGCCAGCAGGACGACAGGGTTTAATTCACCCCTCCACTTT.

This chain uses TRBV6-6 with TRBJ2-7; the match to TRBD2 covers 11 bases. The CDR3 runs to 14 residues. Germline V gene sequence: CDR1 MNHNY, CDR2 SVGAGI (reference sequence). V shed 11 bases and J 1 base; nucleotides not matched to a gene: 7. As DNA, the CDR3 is TGTGCCTGCGGACTAGCGGGTACATCCTACGAGCAGTACTTC. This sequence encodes CACGLAGTSYEQYF.

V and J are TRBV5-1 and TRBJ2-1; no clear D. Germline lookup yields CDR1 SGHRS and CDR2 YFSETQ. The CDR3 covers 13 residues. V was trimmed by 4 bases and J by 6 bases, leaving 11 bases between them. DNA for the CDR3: TGCGCCAGCAGCCTCGGGTCGATCAATGAGCAGTTCTTC. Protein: CASSLGSINEQFF.

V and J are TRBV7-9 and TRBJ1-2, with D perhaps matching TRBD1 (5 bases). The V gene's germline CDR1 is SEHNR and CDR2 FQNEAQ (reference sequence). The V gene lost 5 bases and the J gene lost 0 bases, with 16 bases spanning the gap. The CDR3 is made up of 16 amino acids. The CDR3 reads CASSPPVGLANYGYTF. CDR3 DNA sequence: TGTGCCAGCAGCCCTCCGGTGGGGCTAGCTAACTATGGCTACACCTTC.